These 32 T cell receptor beta chains came from one sample sequenced in a study of cytomegalovirus exposure and HLA in healthy donors. Vbeta (60) and Jbeta (13) primers were used in the PCR. Sequencing was performed with immunoSEQ multiplex PCR; in TCRdb, only in-frame clones are kept and a portion is missing. The listing contains 30,000 to 40,000 clones. The sequenced sample was PBMCs. These receptors all stem from a man aged 40-49 years in good health and CMV-seropositive.

The chain couples TRBV18 to TRBJ2-5, with D possibly TRBD2 on 6 matching bases. Germline values: CDR1 KGHSH, CDR2 LQKENI. V was clipped by 9 bases and J by 5 bases, with 25 bases between them. The CDR3 has 16 amino acids. The CDR3, as DNA: TGTGCCAGTAAAAGCCTTGGCAGGGAGGCTTTGGAGACCCAGTACTTC. Amino acid sequence: CASKSLGREALETQYF.

The genes are TRBV7-2 and TRBJ2-1, with TRBD2 identical over 10 bases. Germline trimming cut 5 bases from V and 2 bases from J; bases unmatched to any gene: 6. The germline gives CDR1 SGHTA, CDR2 FQGNSA. The CDR3 contains 16 residues. CDR3 amino acids: CASSPGLAVPYNEQFF. In nucleotides, the CDR3 is TGTGCCAGCAGCCCCGGACTAGCGGTTCCCTACAATGAGCAGTTCTTC. Looking up the rest from reference TRBV7-2 and TRBJ2-1 gives the full variable domain: GAGVSQSPSNKVTEKGKDVELRCDPISGHTALYWYRQSLGQGLEFLIYFQGNSAPDKSGLPSDRFSAERTGGSVSTLTIQRTQQEDSAVYLCASSPGLAVPYNEQFFGPGTRLTVL.

The chain couples TRBV15 to TRBJ1-4, with 9 nucleotides matching TRBD1. The V and J ends lost 3 bases and 4 bases, in that order; junction bases with no gene match: 0. CDR3 length: 14 residues. Germline-derived CDR1 and CDR2 are LNHNV and YYDKDF (reference sequence). The CDR3 sequence: CATSRDRGNEKLFF. The CDR3 DNA reads as TGTGCCACCAGCAGGGACAGGGGTAATGAAAAACTGTTTTTT.

The rearrangement joins TRBV4-1 to TRBJ2-7, with TRBD1 identical over 8 bases. The CDR3 has 14 amino acids. V was pared by 8 bases and J by 2 bases, with 8 bases of the junction left unmatched. Germline CDR1 MGHRA, CDR2 YSYEKL. CDR3 bases: TGCGCCAGCCGGACAGGGTTGGGGACCTACGAGCAGTACTTC. It is translated as CASRTGLGTYEQYF.

V gene TRBV7-2 combines with J gene TRBJ1-3; TRBD1 might be the D (5 bases). This CDR3 contains 15 residues. The germline V gene encodes CDR1 SGHTA and CDR2 FQGNSA. Trimming removed 3 bases from V and 2 bases from J, with 11 bases in between. The DNA for the CDR3 is TGTGCCAGCAGCTTCGGGGGGATAGCTGGAAACACCATATATTTT. Amino acid sequence: CASSFGGIAGNTIYF.

V is TRBV27 and J is TRBJ1-3; 12 bases match TRBD1. Unmatched junction bases numbered 2, after V lost 2 bases and J lost 0 bases. The CDR3 runs 17 residues. The germline gives CDR1 MNHEY, CDR2 SMNVEV (reference sequence). As DNA, the CDR3 is TGTGCCAGCAGTTTAAGGGGACAGGGGGCCTCTGGAAACACCATATATTTT. Protein: CASSLRGQGASGNTIYF.

The J gene is TRBJ2-7, the V gene TRBV6-1; 8 nucleotides agree with TRBD1. The CDR3 contains 16 residues. Germline assignment: CDR1 MNHNS and CDR2 SASEGT. V lost 1 base, J lost 3 bases, and 8 bases stayed unmatched. The DNA of the CDR3 is TGTGCCAGCAGTGAAGAGTCGGCAGGGGGCCGCTACGAGCAGTACTTC. Translating gives CASSEESAGGRYEQYF.

V and J are TRBV2 and TRBJ1-5, with D possibly TRBD1 on 6 matching bases. The CDR3 has 16 residues. Trimming took 6 bases from V and 2 from J, leaving 17 bases between them. Per germline, CDR1 SNHLY and CDR2 FYNNEI. CDR3 bases: TGTGCCAGCAGACAACCAGGGGCTACGGGCAATCAGCCCCAGCATTTT. It is translated as CASRQPGATGNQPQHF.

The rearrangement joins TRBV5-1 to TRBJ2-7; 14 bases line up with TRBD2. Germline loops: CDR1 SGHRS, CDR2 YFSETQ. V lost 4 bases, J lost 5 bases, and 2 bases stayed unmatched. This CDR3 is built from 14 residues. CDR3 DNA sequence: TGCGCCAGCAGCCCGGGACTAGCGGGAGACGAGCAGTACTTC. This encodes CASSPGLAGDEQYF.

The V call is TRBV28, the J call TRBJ1-2; D is perhaps TRBD1 (5 bases). The CDR3 contains 15 residues. Trimming stripped 5 bases from V and 8 bases from J, with 21 bases between. The V gene's germline CDR1 is MDHEN and CDR2 SYDVKM. Written as DNA, the CDR3 is TGTGCCAGCAGTACCAACCGGGGACTAACTATGGGCTACACCTTC. Translated, it gives CASSTNRGLTMGYTF.

The chain links TRBV5-4 to TRBJ2-7; D unresolved. CDR1 SGHNT and CDR2 YYREEE come from the germline V gene (reference sequence). Between the trimmed V and J ends, which lost 0 bases and 4 bases, there was a span of 11 bases. This CDR3 comprises 14 residues. This CDR3 reads CASSLANGRYEQYF. The CDR3 DNA reads as TGTGCCAGCAGCTTGGCAAACGGTCGGTACGAGCAGTACTTC.

The chain joins TRBV30 to TRBJ2-7, with D perhaps matching TRBD2 (6 bases). The V gene lost 3 bases and the J gene lost 3 bases, with 9 bases spanning the gap. The CDR3 covers 12 residues. Germline CDR1 is GTSNPN and CDR2 is SVGIG (reference sequence). The CDR3 DNA follows: TGTGCCTGGAGCCGGGGGTACTACGAGCAGTACTTC. It yields the protein CAWSRGYYEQYF.

The chain carries TRBV7-9 and TRBJ1-2; D remains ambiguous. The CDR3 loop spans 13 amino acids. The V gene lost 8 bases and the J gene lost 0 bases, with 10 bases spanning the gap. Germline V gene data show CDR1 as SEHNR and CDR2 as FQNEAQ (reference sequence). CDR3 residues: CASGTQANYGYTF. The CDR3 DNA reads as TGTGCCAGCGGTACTCAGGCTAACTATGGCTACACCTTC.

This chain joins TRBV5-4 and TRBJ1-1; 10 bases match TRBD1. V was clipped by 6 bases and J by 1 base; unmatched bases: 3. The CDR3 length is 14 residues. Germline values: CDR1 SGHNT, CDR2 YYREEE (reference sequence). CDR3 in DNA: TGTGCCAGCACTTGGACAGGGGGGAACACTGAAGCTTTCTTT. Translation: CASTWTGGNTEAFF.

The rearrangement links TRBV7-8 to TRBJ2-7; tentatively, D is TRBD2 (5 bases). Germline V lookup: CDR1 SGHVS, CDR2 FQNEAQ. The CDR3 runs to 13 residues. V shed 3 bases and J shed 6 bases, with 12 bases lying between them. In nucleotides, the CDR3 is TGTGCCAGCAGCTTCGGACTCCCGGGCGAGCAGTACTTC. It is translated as CASSFGLPGEQYF. Complete variable domain (other parts from reference TRBV7-8 and TRBJ2-7): GAGVSQSPRYKVAKRGQDVALRCDPISGHVSLFWYQQALGQGPEFLTYFQNEAQLDKSGLPSDRFFAERPEGSVSTLKIQRTQQEDSAVYLCASSFGLPGEQYFGPGTRLTVT.

CDR3 nucleotide sequence: TGTGCCAGCAGTTCAACAGGGTATGGCTACACCTTC. The encoded protein is CASSSTGYGYTF. The chain has TRBV6-5 and TRBJ1-2, with D possibly being TRBD1 (6 bases). CDR1 and CDR2 from the germline V gene are MNHEY and SVGAGI. Trimming removed 4 bases from V and 5 bases from J, with 8 bases in between. The CDR3 contains 12 residues.

This chain joins TRBV30 and TRBJ1-1; tentatively, D is TRBD1 (5 bases). Between the trimmed V and J ends, which lost 7 bases and 1 base, there was a span of 13 bases. Germline CDR1 GTSNPN, CDR2 SVGIG (reference sequence). The CDR3 contains 13 residues. DNA of the CDR3: TGTGCCTCAGGGAGGGGTTGGAACACTGAAGCTTTCTTT. Its translation is CASGRGWNTEAFF.

The chain uses TRBV30 and TRBJ2-3; TRBD1 might be the D (7 bases). V was cut by 2 bases and J by 0 bases, with 18 bases left in between. This CDR3 is built from 17 residues. From germline, CDR1 is GTSNPN and CDR2 SVGIG (reference sequence). The DNA for the CDR3 is TGTGCCTGGAGTCTGGACAGGAGGGGGATTAGCACAGATACGCAGTATTTT. This gives the protein CAWSLDRRGISTDTQYF.

The chain has TRBV28 and TRBJ2-7; 8 bases fit TRBD1. Germline trimming cut 5 bases from V and 7 bases from J; bases unmatched to any gene: 10. This CDR3 contains 14 residues. CDR1 and CDR2 (germline): MDHEN, SYDVKM. The CDR3 is CASSHRTGKVEQYF. CDR3 nucleotide sequence: TGTGCCAGCAGTCACCGGACAGGGAAGGTTGAGCAGTACTTC.

The chain is built from TRBV2 and TRBJ2-5, with 7 positions matching TRBD2. This CDR3 has 15 amino acids. Germline-derived CDR1 and CDR2 are SNHLY and FYNNEI. Germline trimming cut 3 bases from V and 1 base from J; bases unmatched to any gene: 5. The CDR3 spells CASSEAQRGQETQYF. The CDR3 region has the DNA TGTGCCAGCAGTGAGGCGCAGCGGGGCCAAGAGACCCAGTACTTC.

The chain has TRBV30 and TRBJ1-3; D gene unclear. The V end was cut by 3 bases, the J end by 0 bases, with 9 bases between. Germline V CDR1 and CDR2: GTSNPN, SVGIG (reference sequence). The CDR3 loop spans 14 amino acids. This CDR3 is CAWRRADSGNTIYF. The CDR3 DNA sequence: TGTGCCTGGAGGCGGGCGGACTCTGGAAACACCATATATTTT.

This chain uses TRBV5-1 with TRBJ1-2; TRBD1 agrees at 7 bases. In germline, CDR1 is SGHRS, CDR2 YFSETQ. J gave up 5 bases and V 4 bases, and 2 bases lay outside the gene matches. The CDR3 consists of 12 residues. CDR3 region: CASSLGQYGYTF. CDR3 DNA sequence: TGCGCCAGCAGCCTGGGACAGTATGGCTACACCTTC.

The chain has TRBV7-9 and TRBJ2-1, with D unclear. The CDR3 spans 13 residues. V lost 3 bases to trimming and J lost 1 base, with 4 bases between them. Germline CDR1 SEHNR, CDR2 FQNEAQ (reference sequence). CDR3 amino acids: CASSLESYNEQFF. The CDR3 coding sequence is TGTGCCAGCAGCTTGGAGTCCTACAATGAGCAGTTCTTC.

The chain carries TRBV5-8 and TRBJ2-5; maybe TRBD2 (5 bases). The V end was cut by 4 bases, the J end by 4 bases, with 20 bases between. Germline loops: CDR1 SGHTS, CDR2 YDEGEE. The CDR3 is 16 residues long. DNA of the CDR3: TGTGCCAGCAGCGACGGGGAAGGGTGGGCAAGAGAGACCCAGTACTTC. Translated, it gives CASSDGEGWARETQYF.

This chain connects TRBV6-5 to TRBJ2-1; unclear D gene. Trimming took off 0 bases at V and 0 bases at J, with 6 bases between the two ends. The CDR3 loop spans 15 amino acids. Germline V gives CDR1 MNHEY, CDR2 SVGAGI. CDR3 sequence: CASSYSASSYNEQFF. Written as DNA, the CDR3 is TGTGCCAGCAGTTACTCGGCTAGCTCCTACAATGAGCAGTTCTTC.

The V call is TRBV28, the J call TRBJ2-5; 7 nucleotides agree with TRBD1. The J call may not be correct, given that the DNA end is closer to TRBJ2-7. The CDR3 runs to 15 residues. CDR1 MDHEN and CDR2 SYDVKM come from the germline V gene. This CDR3 reads CASSRRQGRGYEQYF. The CDR3 DNA sequence: TGTGCCAGCAGTCGAAGACAGGGACGTGGGTACGAGCAGTACTTC.

The chain is built from TRBV5-1 and TRBJ2-5; TRBD1 agrees at 11 bases. Per the germline V gene, CDR1 is SGHRS and CDR2 is YFSETQ. This CDR3 has 14 residues. V trimming: 2 bases; J trimming: 5 bases; junction bases outside the gene matches: 2. The CDR3 sequence is CASSFGTGGETQYF. The CDR3 DNA reads as TGCGCCAGCAGCTTTGGGACAGGGGGGGAGACCCAGTACTTC. The full variable domain, completed using reference TRBV5-1 and TRBJ2-5, is KAGVTQTPRYLIKTRGQQVTLSCSPISGHRSVSWYQQTPGQGLQFLFEYFSETQRNKGNFPGRFSGRQFSNSRSEMNVSTLELGDSALYLCASSFGTGGETQYFGPGTRLLVL.

This sequence joins TRBV30 and TRBJ1-5; D possibly corresponds to TRBD1 (5 bases). CDR1 and CDR2 from the germline V gene are GTSNPN and SVGIG (reference sequence). The CDR3 is 14 amino acids. V was pared by 0 bases and J by 5 bases, with 11 bases between. For the CDR3, the DNA is TGTGCCTGGAGTGTTGGGGCTTTAGATCAGCCCCAGCATTTT. This translates into CAWSVGALDQPQHF.

The rearrangement joins TRBV4-1 to TRBJ2-3; 11 nucleotides line up with TRBD2. V lost 0 bases and J lost 0; bases outside the gene matches: 2. Germline lookup yields CDR1 MGHRA and CDR2 YSYEKL. The CDR3 runs 17 residues. CDR3 residues: CASSQDGTSGSTDTQYF. The DNA of the CDR3 is TGCGCCAGCAGCCAAGATGGGACTAGCGGTAGCACAGATACGCAGTATTTT.

This chain joins TRBV21-1 and TRBJ1-4. TRBV21-1 is a pseudogene segment. The CDR3 sequence is 13 residues long. The CDR3 sequence: CASSPSPSEKLFF. CDR3 sequence (DNA): TGTGCCAGCAGCCCTTCCCCAAGCGAAAAACTGTTTTTT.

V is TRBV11-3 and J is TRBJ2-5; TRBD1 aligns across 7 bases. This CDR3 spans 13 amino acids. The germline V gene has CDR1 SGHNT and CDR2 YENEEA. The ends lost 4 bases at V and 7 bases at J; junction bases unmatched: 6. The CDR3 region has the DNA TGTGCCAGCAGCTCCGACAGGGTGGGGACCCAGTACTTC. Its translation is CASSSDRVGTQYF.

The chain joins TRBV2 to TRBJ2-7; the D gene is possibly TRBD1 (6 bases). CDR1 and CDR2 (germline): SNHLY, FYNNEI. Trimming cost V 6 bases and J 7 bases, with 28 bases left between them. This CDR3 spans 17 amino acids. The CDR3 is CASRTGTSVGYEWEQYF. The CDR3 nucleotides read TGTGCCAGCAGGACCGGGACAAGCGTCGGGTACGAATGGGAGCAGTACTTC.